This TCR beta chain was recovered during a study of blood T cell repertoires in COVID-19. Whole-study context: Sites in the United States, Italy and Spain provided acute and convalescent COVID-19 samples. T cells, B-cell-depleted T cells, or PBMCs provided the cDNA or gDNA that served as material.

CDR1 is LNHDA, CDR2 SQIVND, per germline (reference sequence). With 0 bases removed from V and 0 bases from J, the gap between germline ends came to 11 bases. This CDR3 region has 16 residues. Original handling: By means of reference gene primer amplification, nucleated cell counts were estimated. The assay was immunoSEQ multiplex PCR, and TCRdb's table has in-frame clones only and misses some. The DNA gave D and trimming, while V, J and clone size come from that table. The sample yields roughly 190,000 clones, 70% to 90% seen once. Specimen: peripheral blood. This chain connects TRBV19 to TRBJ1-2, with D unclear. The source of this sequence is a man between 60 and 70 years old with active or convalescent COVID-19. CDR3 DNA: TGTGCCAGTAGTATAGATCCTACAGATTCTAACTATGGCTACACCTTC. This gives the protein CASSIDPTDSNYGYTF.